The following is a T cell receptor (beta chain) sequence with its context. What it recognizes is unknown. These data come from a study of CD8 T cells in ankylosing spondylitis. TCRdb reprocessed the 5' RACE reads with MiXCR, giving one entry per CDR3 protein. In the table there are about 750,000 distinct CDR3 sequences, roughly 19% of which are singletons. Study observations and caveats: Past studies reported some motif variants in reactive arthritis synovial fluid and blood. There was reportedly significant enrichment of clones that were disease-linked in matched ankylosing spondylitis synovial fluid. Ankylosing spondylitis blood appeared to carry a characteristic TCR beta motif of roughly 8 highly homologous variants.

The CDR3 covers 13 residues. CDR1 and CDR2 from the germline V gene are SGHTA and FQGNSA. Trimming cost V 7 bases and J 5 bases; bases outside gene matches: 5. The sample was blood, either unsorted or a sorted T cell fraction (not recorded which). This sequence was found in a male donor with ankylosing spondylitis. This chain links TRBV7-2 with TRBJ2-1, with TRBD1 identical over 7 bases. CDR3 DNA sequence: TGTGCCAGCACGGGACAGCTCCACAATGAGCAGTTCTTC. The encoded protein is CASTGQLHNEQFF. The full variable domain, in which reference TRBV7-2 and TRBJ2-1 provide the parts outside the CDR3, is GAGVSQSPSNKVTEKGKDVELRCDPISGHTALYWYRQSLGQGLEFLIYFQGNSAPDKSGLPSDRFSAERTGGSVSTLTIQRTQQEDSAVYLCASTGQLHNEQFFGPGTRLTVL.